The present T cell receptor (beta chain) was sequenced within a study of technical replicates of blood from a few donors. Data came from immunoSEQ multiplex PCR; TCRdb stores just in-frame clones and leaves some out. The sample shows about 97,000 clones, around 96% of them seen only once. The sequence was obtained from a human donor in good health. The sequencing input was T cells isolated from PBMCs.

CDR3 in amino acids: CASAPSGRRSTDTQYF. CDR3 nucleotides: TGTGCCAGCGCCCCAAGCGGGAGAAGGAGCACAGATACGCAGTATTTT. The chain joins TRBV5-4 to TRBJ2-3; 8 bases match TRBD2. This CDR3 has 16 residues. The V and J ends lost 7 bases and 0 bases, in that order; junction bases with no gene match: 10. Germline values: CDR1 SGHNT, CDR2 YYREEE (reference sequence).